Listed here are 4 T cell receptor beta chains from one sample, sequenced in a study of blood T cell repertoires in COVID-19. The data were produced by immunoSEQ multiplex PCR, yet TCRdb's version contains in-frame clones alone and is incomplete. Found here are fewer than 400,000 clones, around 84% of them singletons; the top ten hold 3.5% to 4%. The sample was peripheral blood. Receptors originate from a woman aged 18-29 years with acute or convalescent COVID-19.

J is TRBJ1-6 and V is TRBV10-3, with D unclear. Trimming removed 3 bases from V and 7 bases from J, with 13 bases in between. The CDR3 runs to 15 residues. Germline loops: CDR1 ENHRY, CDR2 SYGVKD. CDR3 DNA: TGTGCCATCAGTGACCCAGGCGGGAACAATTCACCCCTCCACTTT. The encoded protein is CAISDPGGNNSPLHF.

J is TRBJ1-2 and V is TRBV7-9; 7 bases map to TRBD1. The CDR3 is 16 residues long. Unmatched junction bases numbered 12, after V lost 5 bases and J lost 3 bases. Germline V gene data show CDR1 as SEHNR and CDR2 as FQNEAQ (reference sequence). CDR3 loop: CASSKLQGHEDYGYTF. The CDR3 DNA is TGTGCCAGCAGCAAATTACAGGGGCACGAGGACTATGGCTACACCTTC.

V gene TRBV7-9 combines with J gene TRBJ2-2, with TRBD1 matching over 7 bases. J lost 7 bases, V lost 4 bases, and 9 bases had no gene match. The CDR3 totals 15 residues. CDR1 is SEHNR and CDR2 is FQNEAQ in the germline V gene (reference sequence). DNA for the CDR3: TGTGCCAGCAGCTCCCAGACAGGGTACGGCGGGGAGCTGTTTTTT. This encodes CASSSQTGYGGELFF.

This sequence joins TRBV21-1 and TRBJ1-5; the table's D call, TRBD1, was not checked against the DNA. TRBV21-1 is annotated as a pseudogene. The CDR3 sequence is 16 residues long. The CDR3 spells CASSIRQGLSNQPQHF. The DNA for the CDR3 is TGTGCCAGCAGCATACGCCAGGGTCTTAGCAATCAGCCCCAGCATTTT.